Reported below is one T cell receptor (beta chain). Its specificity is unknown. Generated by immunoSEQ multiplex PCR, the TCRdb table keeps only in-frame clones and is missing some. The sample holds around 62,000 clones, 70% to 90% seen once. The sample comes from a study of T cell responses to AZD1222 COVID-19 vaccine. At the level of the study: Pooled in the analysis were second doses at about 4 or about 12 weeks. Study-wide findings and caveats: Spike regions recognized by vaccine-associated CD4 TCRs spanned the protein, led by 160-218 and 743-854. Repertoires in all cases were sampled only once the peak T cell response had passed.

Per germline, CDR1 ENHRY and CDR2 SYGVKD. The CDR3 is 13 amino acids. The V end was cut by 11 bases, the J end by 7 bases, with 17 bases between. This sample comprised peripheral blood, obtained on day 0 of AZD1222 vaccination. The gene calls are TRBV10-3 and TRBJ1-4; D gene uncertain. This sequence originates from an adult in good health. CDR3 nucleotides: TGTGCCTCCATGGGCCACGACGGTGAAAAACTGTTTTTT. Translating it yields CASMGHDGEKLFF.